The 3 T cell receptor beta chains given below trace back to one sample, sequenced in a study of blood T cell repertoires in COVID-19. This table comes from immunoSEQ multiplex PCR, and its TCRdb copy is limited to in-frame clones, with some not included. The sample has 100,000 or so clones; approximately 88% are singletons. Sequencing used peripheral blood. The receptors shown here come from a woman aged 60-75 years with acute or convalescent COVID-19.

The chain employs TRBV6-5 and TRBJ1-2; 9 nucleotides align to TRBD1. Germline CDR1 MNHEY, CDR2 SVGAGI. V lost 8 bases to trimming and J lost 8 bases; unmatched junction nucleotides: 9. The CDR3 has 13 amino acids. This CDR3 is CASFLGTGTGYTF. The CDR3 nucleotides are TGTGCCAGCTTCCTGGGGACAGGGACCGGCTACACCTTC.

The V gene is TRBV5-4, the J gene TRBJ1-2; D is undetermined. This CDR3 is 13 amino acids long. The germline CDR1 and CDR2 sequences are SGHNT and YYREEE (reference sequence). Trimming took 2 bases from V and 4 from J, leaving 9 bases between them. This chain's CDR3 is CASSFESTYGYTF. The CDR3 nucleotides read TGTGCCAGCAGCTTTGAGTCAACCTATGGCTACACCTTC.

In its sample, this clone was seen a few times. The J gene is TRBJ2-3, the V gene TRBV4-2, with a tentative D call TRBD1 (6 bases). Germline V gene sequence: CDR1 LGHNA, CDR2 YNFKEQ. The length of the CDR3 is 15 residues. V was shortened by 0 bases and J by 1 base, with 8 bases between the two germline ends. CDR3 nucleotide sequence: TGTGCCAGCAGCCAAGACAGGGGCCGCACAGATACGCAGTATTTT. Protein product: CASSQDRGRTDTQYF.